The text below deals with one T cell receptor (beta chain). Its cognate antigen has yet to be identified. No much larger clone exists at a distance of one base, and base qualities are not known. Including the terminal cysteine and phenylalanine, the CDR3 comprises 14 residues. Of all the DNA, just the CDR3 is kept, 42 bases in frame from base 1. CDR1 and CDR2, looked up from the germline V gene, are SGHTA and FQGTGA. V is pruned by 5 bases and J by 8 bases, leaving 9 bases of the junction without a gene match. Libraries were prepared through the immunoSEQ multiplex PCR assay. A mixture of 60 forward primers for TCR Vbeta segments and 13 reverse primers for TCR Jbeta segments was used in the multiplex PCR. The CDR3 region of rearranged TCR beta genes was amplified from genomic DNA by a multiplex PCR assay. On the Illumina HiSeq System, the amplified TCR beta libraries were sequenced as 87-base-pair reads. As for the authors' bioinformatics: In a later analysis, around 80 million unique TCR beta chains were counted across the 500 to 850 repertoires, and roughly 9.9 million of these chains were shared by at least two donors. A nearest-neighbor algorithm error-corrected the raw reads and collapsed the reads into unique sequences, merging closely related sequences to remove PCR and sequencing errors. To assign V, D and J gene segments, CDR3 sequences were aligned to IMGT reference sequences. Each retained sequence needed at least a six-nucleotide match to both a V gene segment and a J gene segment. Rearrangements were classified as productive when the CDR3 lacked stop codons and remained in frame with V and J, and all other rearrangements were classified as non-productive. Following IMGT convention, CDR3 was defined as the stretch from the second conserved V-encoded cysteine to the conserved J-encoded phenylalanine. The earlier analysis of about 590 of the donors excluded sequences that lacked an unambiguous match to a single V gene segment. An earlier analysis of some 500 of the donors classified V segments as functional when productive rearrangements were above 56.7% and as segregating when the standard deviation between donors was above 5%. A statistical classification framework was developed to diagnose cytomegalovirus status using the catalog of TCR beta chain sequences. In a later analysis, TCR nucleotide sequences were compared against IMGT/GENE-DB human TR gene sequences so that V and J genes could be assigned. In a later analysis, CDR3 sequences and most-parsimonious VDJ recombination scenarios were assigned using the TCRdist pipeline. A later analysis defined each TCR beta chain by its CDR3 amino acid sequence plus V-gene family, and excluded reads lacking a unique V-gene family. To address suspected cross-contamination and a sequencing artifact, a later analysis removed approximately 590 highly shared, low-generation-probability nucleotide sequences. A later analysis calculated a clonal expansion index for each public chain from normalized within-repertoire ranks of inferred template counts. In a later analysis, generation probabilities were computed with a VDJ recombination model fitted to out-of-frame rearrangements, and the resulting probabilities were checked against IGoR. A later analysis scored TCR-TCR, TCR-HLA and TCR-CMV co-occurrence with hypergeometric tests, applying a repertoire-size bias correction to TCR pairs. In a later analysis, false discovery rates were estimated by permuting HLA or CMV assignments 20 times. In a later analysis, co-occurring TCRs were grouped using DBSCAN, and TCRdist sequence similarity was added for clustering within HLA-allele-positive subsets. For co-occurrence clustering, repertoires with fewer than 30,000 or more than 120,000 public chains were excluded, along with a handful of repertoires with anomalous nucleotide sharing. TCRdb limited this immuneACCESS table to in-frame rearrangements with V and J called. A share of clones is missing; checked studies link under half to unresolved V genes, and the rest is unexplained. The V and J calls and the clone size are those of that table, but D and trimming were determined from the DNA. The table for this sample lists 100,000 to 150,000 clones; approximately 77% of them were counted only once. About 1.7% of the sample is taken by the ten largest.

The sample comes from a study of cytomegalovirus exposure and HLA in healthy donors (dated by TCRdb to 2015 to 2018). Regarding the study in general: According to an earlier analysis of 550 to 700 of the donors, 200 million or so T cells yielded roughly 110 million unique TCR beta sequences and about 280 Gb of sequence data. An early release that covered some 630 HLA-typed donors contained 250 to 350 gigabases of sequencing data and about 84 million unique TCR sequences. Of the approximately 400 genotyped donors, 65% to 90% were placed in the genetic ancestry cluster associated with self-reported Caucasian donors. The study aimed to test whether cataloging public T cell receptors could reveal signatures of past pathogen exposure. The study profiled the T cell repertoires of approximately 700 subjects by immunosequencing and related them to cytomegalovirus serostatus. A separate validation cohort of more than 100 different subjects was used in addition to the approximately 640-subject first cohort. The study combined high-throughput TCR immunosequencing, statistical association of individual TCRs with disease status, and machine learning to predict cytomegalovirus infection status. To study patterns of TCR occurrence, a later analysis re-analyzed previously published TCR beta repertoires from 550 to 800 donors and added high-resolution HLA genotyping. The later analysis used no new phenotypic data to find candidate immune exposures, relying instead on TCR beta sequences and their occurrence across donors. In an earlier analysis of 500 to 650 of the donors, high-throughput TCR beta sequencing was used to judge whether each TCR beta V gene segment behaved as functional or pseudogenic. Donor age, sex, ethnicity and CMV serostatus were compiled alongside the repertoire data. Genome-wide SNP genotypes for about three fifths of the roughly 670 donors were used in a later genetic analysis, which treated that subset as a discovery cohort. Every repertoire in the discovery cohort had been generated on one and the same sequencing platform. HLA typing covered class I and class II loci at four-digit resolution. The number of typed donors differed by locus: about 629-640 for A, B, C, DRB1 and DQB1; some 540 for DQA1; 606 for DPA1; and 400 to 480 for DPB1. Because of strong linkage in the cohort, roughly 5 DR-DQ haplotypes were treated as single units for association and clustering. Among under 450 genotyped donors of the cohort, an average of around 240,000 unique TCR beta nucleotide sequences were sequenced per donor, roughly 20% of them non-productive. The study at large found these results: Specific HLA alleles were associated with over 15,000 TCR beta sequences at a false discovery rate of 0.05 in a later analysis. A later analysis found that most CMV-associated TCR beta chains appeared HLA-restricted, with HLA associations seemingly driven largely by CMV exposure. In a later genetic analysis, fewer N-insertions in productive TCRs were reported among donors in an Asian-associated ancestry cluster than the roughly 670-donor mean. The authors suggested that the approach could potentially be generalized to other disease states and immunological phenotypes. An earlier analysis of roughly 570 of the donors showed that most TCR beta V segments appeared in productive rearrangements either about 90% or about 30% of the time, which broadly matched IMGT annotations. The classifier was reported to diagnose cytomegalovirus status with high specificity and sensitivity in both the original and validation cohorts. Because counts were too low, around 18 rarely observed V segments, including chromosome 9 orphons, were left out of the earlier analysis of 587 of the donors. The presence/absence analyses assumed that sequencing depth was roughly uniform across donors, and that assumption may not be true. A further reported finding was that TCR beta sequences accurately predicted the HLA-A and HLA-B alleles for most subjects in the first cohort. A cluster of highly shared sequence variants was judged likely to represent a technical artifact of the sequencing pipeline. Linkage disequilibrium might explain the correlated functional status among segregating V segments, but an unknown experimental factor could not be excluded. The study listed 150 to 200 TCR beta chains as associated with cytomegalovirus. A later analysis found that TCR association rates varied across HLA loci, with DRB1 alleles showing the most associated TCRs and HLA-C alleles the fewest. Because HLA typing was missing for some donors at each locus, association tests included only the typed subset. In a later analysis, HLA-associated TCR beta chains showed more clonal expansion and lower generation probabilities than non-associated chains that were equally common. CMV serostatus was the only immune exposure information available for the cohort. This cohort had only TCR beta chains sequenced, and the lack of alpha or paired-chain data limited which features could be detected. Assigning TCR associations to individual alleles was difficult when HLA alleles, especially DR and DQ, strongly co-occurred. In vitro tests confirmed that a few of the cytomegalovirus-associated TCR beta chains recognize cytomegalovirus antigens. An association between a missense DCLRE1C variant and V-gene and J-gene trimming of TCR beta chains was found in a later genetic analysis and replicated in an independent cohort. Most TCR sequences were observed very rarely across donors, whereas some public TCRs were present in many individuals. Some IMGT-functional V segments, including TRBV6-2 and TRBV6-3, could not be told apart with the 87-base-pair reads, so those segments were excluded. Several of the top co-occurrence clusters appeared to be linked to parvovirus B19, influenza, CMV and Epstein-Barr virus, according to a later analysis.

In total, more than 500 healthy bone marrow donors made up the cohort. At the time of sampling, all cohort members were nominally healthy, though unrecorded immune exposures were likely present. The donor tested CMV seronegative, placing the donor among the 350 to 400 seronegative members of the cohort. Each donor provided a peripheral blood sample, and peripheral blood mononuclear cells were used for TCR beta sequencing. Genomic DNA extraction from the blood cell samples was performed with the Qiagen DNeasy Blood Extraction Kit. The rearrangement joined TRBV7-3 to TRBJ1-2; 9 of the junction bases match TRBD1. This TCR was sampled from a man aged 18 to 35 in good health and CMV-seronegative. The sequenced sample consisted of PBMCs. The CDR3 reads CASSPTGGVGGYTF. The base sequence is TGTGCCAGCAGCCCGACAGGGGGAGTTGGGGGCTACACCTTC.